The next 6 T cell receptor beta chains were all read from a single sample in a study of blood T cell repertoires in COVID-19. Here immunoSEQ multiplex PCR was the method, and the copy in TCRdb shows in-frame clones only, minus some. The sample records roughly 670,000 clones, 85% to 90% being singletons. Sequenced sample: peripheral blood. These TCRs come from a woman under 30 with acute or convalescent COVID-19.

The V and J genes are TRBV7-9 and TRBJ1-1; D gene unclear. V dropped 1 base and J dropped 10 bases, with 10 bases sitting between them. There are 12 residues in the CDR3. The germline gives CDR1 SEHNR, CDR2 FQNEAQ (reference sequence). The CDR3 DNA is TGTGCCAGCAGCTTAGAAGGAGGGTTAGCTTTCTTT. This gives the protein CASSLEGGLAFF.

V usage is TRBV29-1 and J usage is TRBJ2-1; 8 bases match TRBD1. The CDR3 runs 15 residues. The ends lost 5 bases at V and 6 bases at J; junction bases unmatched: 12. The germline V gene encodes CDR1 SQVTM and CDR2 ANQGSEA. The CDR3 DNA reads as TGCAGCGTTACCGACAGGGGTTTGGGGGTCAATGAGCAGTTCTTC. Translated, it gives CSVTDRGLGVNEQFF.

This rearrangement joins TRBV19 to TRBJ2-6; possibly TRBD2 for D (6 bases). Trimming took off 6 bases at V and 0 bases at J, with 12 bases between the two ends. Germline CDR1 and CDR2: LNHDA and SQIVND (reference sequence). The CDR3 is 16 amino acids. The CDR3 here is CASSNRGFSGANVLTF. The CDR3 coding sequence is TGTGCCAGTAGCAACCGGGGGTTCTCTGGGGCCAACGTCCTGACTTTC.

The chain carries TRBV6-5 and TRBJ1-1, with D uncertain. Germline-derived CDR1 and CDR2 are MNHEY and SVGAGI. The V gene lost 7 bases and the J gene lost 1 base, with 4 bases spanning the gap. The CDR3 contains 11 residues. CDR3 in DNA: TGTGCCAGCATCCGGAACACTGAAGCTTTCTTT. Amino acids: CASIRNTEAFF.

This chain links TRBV12-5 with TRBJ1-1; D unresolved. Germline V gives CDR1 LGHNT, CDR2 FRNRAP. Between the trimmed V and J ends, which lost 2 bases and 1 base, there was a span of 8 bases. The CDR3 loop spans 14 amino acids. The CDR3 DNA sequence: TGTGCTAGTGGTTTGACCAGGTGGAACACTGAAGCTTTCTTT. This sequence encodes CASGLTRWNTEAFF.

The gene calls are TRBV19 and TRBJ1-5, with D uncertain. V lost 3 bases and J lost 0, with 15 bases in between. Per germline, CDR1 LNHDA and CDR2 SQIVND (reference sequence). The CDR3 loop spans 17 amino acids. The CDR3 region has the DNA TGTGCCAGTAGTATCGTGATGAGGCGGAATAGCAATCAGCCCCAGCATTTT. This translates into CASSIVMRRNSNQPQHF.